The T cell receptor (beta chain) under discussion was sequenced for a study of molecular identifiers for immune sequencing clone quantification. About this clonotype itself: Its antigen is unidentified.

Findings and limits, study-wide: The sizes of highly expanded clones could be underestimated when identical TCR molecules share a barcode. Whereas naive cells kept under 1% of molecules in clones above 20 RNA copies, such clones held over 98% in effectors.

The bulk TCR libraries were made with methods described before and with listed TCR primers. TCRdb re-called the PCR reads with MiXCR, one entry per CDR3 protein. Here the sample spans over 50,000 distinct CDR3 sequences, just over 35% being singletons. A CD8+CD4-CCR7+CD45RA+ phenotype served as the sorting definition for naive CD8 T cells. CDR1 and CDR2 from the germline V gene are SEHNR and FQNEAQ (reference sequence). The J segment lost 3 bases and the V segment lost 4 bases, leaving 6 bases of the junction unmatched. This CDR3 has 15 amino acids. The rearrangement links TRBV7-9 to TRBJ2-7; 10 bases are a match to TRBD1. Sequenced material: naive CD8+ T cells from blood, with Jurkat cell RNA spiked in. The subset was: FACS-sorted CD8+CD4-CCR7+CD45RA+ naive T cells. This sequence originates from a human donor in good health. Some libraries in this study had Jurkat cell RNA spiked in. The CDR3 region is CASSSVGQGDYEQYF. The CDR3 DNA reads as TGTGCCAGCAGCTCAGTAGGACAGGGGGACTACGAGCAGTACTTC.